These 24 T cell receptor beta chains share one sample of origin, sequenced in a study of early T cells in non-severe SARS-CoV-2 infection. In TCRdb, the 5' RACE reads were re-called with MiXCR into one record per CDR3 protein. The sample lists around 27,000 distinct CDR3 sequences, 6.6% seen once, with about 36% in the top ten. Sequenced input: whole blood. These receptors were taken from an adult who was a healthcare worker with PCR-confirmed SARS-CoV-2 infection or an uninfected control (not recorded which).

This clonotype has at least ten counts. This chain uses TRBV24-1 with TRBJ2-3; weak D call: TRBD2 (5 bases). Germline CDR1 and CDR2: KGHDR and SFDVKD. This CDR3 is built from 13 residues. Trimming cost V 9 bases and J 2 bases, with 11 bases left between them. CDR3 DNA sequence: TGTGCCACCTCGGGGTCTTTCACAGATACGCAGTATTTT. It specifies CATSGSFTDTQYF.

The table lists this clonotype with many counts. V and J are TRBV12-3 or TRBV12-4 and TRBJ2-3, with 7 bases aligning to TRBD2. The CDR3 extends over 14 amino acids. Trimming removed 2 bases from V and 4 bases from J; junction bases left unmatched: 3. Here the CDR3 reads CASSLNAGADTQYF. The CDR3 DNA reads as TGTGCCAGCAGTTTAAATGCGGGGGCAGATACGCAGTATTTT.

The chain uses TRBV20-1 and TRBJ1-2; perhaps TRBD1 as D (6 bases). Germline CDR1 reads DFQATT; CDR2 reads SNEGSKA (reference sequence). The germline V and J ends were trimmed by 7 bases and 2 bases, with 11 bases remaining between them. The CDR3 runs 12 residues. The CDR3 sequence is CSVGTKNYGYTF. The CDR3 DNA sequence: TGCAGTGTGGGGACAAAAAACTATGGCTACACCTTC.

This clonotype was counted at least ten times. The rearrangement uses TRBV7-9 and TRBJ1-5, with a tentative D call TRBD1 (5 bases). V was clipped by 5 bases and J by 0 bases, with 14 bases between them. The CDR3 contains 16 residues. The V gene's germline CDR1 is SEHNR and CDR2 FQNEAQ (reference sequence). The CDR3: CASSGRGVNSNQPQHF. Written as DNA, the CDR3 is TGTGCCAGCAGCGGGCGAGGGGTCAATAGCAATCAGCCCCAGCATTTT.

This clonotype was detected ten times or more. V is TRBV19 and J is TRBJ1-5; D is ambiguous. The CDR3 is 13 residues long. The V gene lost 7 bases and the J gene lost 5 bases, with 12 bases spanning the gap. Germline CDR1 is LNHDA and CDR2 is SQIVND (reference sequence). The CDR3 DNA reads TGTGCCAGTACCTTCCTCGGGGATCAGCCCCAGCATTTT. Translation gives CASTFLGDQPQHF.

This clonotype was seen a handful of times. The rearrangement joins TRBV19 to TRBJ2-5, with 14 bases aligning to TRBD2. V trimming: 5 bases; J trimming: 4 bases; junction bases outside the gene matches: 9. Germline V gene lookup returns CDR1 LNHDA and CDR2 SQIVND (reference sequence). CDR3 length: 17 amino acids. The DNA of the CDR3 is TGTGCCAGTAGTGTCCGACTAGCGGGAGGGCCGCGAGAGACCCAGTACTTC. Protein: CASSVRLAGGPRETQYF. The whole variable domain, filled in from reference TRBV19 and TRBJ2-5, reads DGGITQSPKYLFRKEGQNVTLSCEQNLNHDAMYWYRQDPGQGLRLIYYSQIVNDFQKGDIAEGYSVSREKKESFPLTVTSAQKNPTAFYLCASSVRLAGGPRETQYFGPGTRLLVL.

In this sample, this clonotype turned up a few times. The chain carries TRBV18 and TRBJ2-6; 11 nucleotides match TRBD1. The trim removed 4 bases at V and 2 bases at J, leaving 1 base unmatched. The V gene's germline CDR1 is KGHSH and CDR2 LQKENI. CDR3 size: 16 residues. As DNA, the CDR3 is TGTGCCAGCTCACGGACAGGGGGCGCTGGGGCCAACGTCCTGACTTTC. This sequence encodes CASSRTGGAGANVLTF.

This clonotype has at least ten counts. The CDR3 region has the DNA TGTGCCAGCAGTTTATACCCCCTCCTCGCGGGATCGACAGAGACCCAGTACTTC. Translated: CASSLYPLLAGSTETQYF. This chain links TRBV27 with TRBJ2-5; possible D gene TRBD2, 6 bases. This CDR3 has 18 residues. The germline V and J ends were trimmed by 1 base and 4 bases, with 22 bases remaining between them. Germline V lookup: CDR1 MNHEY, CDR2 SMNVEV (reference sequence).

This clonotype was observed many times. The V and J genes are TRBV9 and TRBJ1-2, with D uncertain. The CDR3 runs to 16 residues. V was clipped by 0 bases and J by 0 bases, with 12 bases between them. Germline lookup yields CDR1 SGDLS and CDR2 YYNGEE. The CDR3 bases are TGTGCCAGCAGCGTAGCACGGGTCGGGGCTAACTATGGCTACACCTTC. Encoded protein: CASSVARVGANYGYTF.

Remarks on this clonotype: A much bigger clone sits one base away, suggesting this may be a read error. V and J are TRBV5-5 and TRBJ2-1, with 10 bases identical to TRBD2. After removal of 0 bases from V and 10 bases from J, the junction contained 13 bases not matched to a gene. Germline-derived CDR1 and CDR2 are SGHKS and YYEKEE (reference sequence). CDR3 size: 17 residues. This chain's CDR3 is CASSLDGSGGTLREQFF. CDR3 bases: TGTGCCAGCAGCTTGGATGGTAGCGGGGGGACACTTCGGGAGCAGTTCTTC.

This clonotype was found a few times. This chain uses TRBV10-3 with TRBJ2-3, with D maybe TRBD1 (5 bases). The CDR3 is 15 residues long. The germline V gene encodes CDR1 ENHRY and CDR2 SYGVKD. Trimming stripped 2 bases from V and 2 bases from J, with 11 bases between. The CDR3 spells CAISEMQGFTDTQYF. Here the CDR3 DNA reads TGTGCCATCAGTGAGATGCAGGGATTCACAGATACGCAGTATTTT.

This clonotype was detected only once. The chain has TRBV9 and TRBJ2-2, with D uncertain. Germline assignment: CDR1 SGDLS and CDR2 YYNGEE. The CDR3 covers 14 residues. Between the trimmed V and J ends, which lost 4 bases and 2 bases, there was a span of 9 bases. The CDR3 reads CASSPSINTGELFF. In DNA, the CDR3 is TGTGCCAGCAGCCCATCAATAAACACCGGGGAGCTGTTTTTT. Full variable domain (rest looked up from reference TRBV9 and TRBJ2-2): DSGVTQTPKHLITATGQRVTLRCSPRSGDLSVYWYQQSLDQGLQFLIQYYNGEERAKGNILERFSAQQFPDLHSELNLSSLELGDSALYFCASSPSINTGELFFGEGSRLTVL.

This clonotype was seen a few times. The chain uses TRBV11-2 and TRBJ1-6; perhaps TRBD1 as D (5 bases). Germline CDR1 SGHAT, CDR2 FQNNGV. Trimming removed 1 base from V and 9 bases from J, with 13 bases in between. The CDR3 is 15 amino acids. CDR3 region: CASSLATRQTSPLHF. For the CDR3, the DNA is TGTGCCAGCAGCTTAGCCACCAGACAGACTTCACCCCTCCACTTT.

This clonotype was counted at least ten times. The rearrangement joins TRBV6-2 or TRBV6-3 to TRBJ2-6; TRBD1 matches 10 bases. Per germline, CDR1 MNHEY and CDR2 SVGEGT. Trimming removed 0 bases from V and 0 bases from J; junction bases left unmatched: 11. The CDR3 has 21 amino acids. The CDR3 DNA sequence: TGTGCCAGCAGTTACTCCATTCCGGGACAGGGGACCCGCTCTGGGGCCAACGTCCTGACTTTC. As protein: CASSYSIPGQGTRSGANVLTF.

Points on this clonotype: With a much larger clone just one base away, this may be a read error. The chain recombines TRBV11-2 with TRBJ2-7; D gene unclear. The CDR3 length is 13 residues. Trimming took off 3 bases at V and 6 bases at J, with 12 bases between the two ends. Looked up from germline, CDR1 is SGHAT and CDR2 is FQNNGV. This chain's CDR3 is CASSLDRECEQYF. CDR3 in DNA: TGTGCCAGCAGCTTGGATCGCGAGTGCGAGCAGTACTTC.

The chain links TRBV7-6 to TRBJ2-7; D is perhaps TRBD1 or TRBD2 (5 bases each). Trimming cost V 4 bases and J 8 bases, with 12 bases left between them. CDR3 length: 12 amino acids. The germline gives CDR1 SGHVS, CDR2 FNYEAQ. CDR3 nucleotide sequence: TGTGCCAGCAGCTCCCGTGGGACCCAGCAGTACTTC. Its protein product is CASSSRGTQQYF.

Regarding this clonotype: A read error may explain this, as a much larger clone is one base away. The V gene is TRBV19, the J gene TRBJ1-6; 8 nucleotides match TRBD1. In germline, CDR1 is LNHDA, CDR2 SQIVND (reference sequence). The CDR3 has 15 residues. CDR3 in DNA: TGTGCCAGTAGTAAGGACAGGGTAAATAATTTACCCCTCCACTTT. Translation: CASSKDRVNNLPLHF.

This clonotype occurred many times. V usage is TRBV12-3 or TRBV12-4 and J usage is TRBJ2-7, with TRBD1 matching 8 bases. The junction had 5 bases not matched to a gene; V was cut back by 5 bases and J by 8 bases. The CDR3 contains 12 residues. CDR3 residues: CASSHTGGQQYF. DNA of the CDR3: TGTGCCAGCAGTCACACAGGGGGTCAGCAGTACTTC.

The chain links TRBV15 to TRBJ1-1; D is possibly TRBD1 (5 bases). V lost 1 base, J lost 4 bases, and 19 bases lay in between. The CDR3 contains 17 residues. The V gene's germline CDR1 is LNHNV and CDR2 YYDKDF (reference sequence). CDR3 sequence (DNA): TGTGCCACCAGCAGAGGTTGGGGCAGCATTTGGGGCACTGAAGCTTTCTTT. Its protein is CATSRGWGSIWGTEAFF. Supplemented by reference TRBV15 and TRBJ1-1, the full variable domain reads DAMVIQNPRYQVTQFGKPVTLSCSQTLNHNVMYWYQQKSSQAPKLLFHYYDKDFNNEADTPDNFQSRRPNTSFCFLDIRSPGLGDTAMYLCATSRGWGSIWGTEAFFGQGTRLTVV.

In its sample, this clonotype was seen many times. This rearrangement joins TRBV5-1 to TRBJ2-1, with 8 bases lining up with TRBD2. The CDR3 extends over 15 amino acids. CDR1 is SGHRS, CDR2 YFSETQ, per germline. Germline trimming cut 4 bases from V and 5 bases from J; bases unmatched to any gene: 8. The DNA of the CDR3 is TGCGCCAGCAGCACCGGACTAGCAAGCCACAATGAGCAGTTCTTC. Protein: CASSTGLASHNEQFF.

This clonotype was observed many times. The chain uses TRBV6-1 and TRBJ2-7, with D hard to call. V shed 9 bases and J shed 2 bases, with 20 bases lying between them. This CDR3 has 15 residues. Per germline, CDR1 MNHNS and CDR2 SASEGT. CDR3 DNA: TGTGCCAGTCTACGATCCGGGTCGGTGACCTACGAGCAGTACTTC. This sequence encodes CASLRSGSVTYEQYF.

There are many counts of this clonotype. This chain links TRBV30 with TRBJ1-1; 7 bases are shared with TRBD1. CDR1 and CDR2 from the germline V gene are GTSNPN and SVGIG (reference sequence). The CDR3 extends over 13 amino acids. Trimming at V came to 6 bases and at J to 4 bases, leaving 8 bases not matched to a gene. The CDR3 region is CACNRGPGTEAFF. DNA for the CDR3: TGTGCCTGCAACAGGGGCCCGGGCACTGAAGCTTTCTTT.

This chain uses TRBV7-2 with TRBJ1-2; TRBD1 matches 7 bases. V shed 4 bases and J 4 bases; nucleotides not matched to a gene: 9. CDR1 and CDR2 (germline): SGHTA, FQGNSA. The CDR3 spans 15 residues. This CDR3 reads CASSSSSGQSYGYTF. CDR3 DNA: TGTGCCAGCAGCTCATCCTCGGGACAGTCCTATGGCTACACCTTC.

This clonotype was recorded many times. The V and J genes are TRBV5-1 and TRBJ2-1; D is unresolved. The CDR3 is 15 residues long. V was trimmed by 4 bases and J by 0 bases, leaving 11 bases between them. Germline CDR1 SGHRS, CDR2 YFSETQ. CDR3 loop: CASSPSPSSYNEQFF. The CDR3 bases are TGCGCCAGCAGCCCCTCTCCCAGCTCCTACAATGAGCAGTTCTTC.